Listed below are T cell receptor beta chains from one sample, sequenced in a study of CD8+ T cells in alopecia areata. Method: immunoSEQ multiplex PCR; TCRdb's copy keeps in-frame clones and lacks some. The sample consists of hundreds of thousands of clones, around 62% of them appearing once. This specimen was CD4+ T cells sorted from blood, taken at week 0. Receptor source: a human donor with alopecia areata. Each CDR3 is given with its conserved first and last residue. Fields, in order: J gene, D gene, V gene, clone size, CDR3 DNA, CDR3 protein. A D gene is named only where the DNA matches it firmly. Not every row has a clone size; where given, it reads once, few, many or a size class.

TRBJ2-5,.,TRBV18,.,TGTGCCAGCTCACCTAAAGAGACCCAGTACTTC,CASSPKETQYF
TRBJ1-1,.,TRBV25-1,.,TGTGCCAGCAAGGTTAAGGGGCTGAACACTGAAGCTTTCTTT,CASKVKGLNTEAFF
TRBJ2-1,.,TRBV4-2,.,TGTGCCAGCAGCCAAGAGGGACTCAACAGGGGTGAGCAGTTCTTC,CASSQEGLNRGEQFF
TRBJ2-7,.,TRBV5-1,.,TGCGCCAGCAGCTTGAGGTCCAGTTCCGAGCAGTACTTC,CASSLRSSSEQYF
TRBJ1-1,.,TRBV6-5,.,TGTGCCAGCAGTTACTCGATAGGGGGGAGCACTGAAGCTTTCTTT,CASSYSIGGSTEAFF
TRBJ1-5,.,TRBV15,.,TGTGCCACCAGCGGAAGAGGTCAGCCCCAGCATTTT,CATSGRGQPQHF
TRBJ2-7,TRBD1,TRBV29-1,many,TGCAGTGCAAGGGGGCGGTTTTACGAGCAGTACTTC,CSARGRFYEQYF
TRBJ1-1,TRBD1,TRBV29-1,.,TGCAGCTCGTGGACAGGGAACACTGAAGCTTTCTTT,CSSWTGNTEAFF
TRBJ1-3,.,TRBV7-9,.,TGTGCCAGCAGCCCGGGACGGATTGACTCTGGAAACACCATATATTTT,CASSPGRIDSGNTIYF
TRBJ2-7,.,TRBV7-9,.,TGTGCCAGCAGCTTACTGGCGGGATCCGACGAGCAGTACTTC,CASSLLAGSDEQYF
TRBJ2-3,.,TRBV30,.,TGTGCCCTAAGGCCAAGGGGAAGGGCAGATACGCAGTATTTT,CALRPRGRADTQYF
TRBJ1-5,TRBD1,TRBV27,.,TGTGCCAGCGGCTACCTCGGACAGGGCCAGCCCCAGCATTTT,CASGYLGQGQPQHF
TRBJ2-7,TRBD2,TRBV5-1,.,TGCGCCAGCAGAGCCGGGACTAGCGGGTCCGCTCTATCCTACGAGCAGTACTTC,CASRAGTSGSALSYEQYF
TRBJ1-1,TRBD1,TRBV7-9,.,TGTGCCAGCGGCAGGGGGGACACTGAAGCTTTCTTT,CASGRGDTEAFF
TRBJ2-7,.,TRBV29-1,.,TGCAGCGTTGAAGGGCAGTTCTCCTACGAGCAGTACTTC,CSVEGQFSYEQYF
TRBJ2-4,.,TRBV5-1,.,TGCGCCAGCAGCCCCACAGGAGCCAAAAACATTCAGTACTTC,CASSPTGAKNIQYF
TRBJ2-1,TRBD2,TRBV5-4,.,TGTGCCAGCAGCGCGACTAGCGGGACCTACAATGAGCAGTTCTTC,CASSATSGTYNEQFF
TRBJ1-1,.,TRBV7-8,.,TGTGCCAGCAGCTTAGACAGGGACACTGAAGCTTTCTTT,CASSLDRDTEAFF
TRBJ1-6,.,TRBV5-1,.,TGCGCCAGCAGCTACGAGGCACCGAGCTCCTATAATTCACCCCTCCACTTT,CASSYEAPSSYNSPLHF
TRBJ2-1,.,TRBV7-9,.,TGTGCCAGCAGCTTGCTAGCTGGAACCCGCTATGAGCAGTTCTTC,CASSLLAGTRYEQFF
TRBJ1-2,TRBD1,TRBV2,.,TGTGCCAGCATTTTGTCCCGGGACAGGGCGGGCGACTATGGCTACACCTTC,CASILSRDRAGDYGYTF
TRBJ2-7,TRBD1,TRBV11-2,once,TGTGCCAGCAGCGGCCTGGGGACAGGGACTAACGAGCAGTACTTC,CASSGLGTGTNEQYF
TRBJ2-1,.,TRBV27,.,TGTGCCAGCAGTCTGTATAGCGGAGCTGAGCAGTTCTTC,CASSLYSGAEQFF
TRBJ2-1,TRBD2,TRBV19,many,TGTGCCAGTAGTGACCGACTAGCGGGAGATGGGCAGTATGAGCAGTTCTTC,CASSDRLAGDGQYEQFF
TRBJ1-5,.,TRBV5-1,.,TGCGCCAGCAGCGCAGTCGGGGGCAACAATCAGCCCCAGCATTTT,CASSAVGGNNQPQHF
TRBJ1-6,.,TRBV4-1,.,TGCGCCAGCAGCCAAGATCCTGGTAATTCACCCCTCCACTTT,CASSQDPGNSPLHF
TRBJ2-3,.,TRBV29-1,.,TGCAGCGTTATAGGCGTCGGTAGCACAGATACGCAGTATTTT,CSVIGVGSTDTQYF
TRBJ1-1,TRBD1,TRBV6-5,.,TGTGCCAGCAGCCGACAGGGAGGGGACACTGAAGCTTTCTTT,CASSRQGGDTEAFF
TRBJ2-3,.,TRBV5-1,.,TGCGCCAGCAGCTTGGCAACTGGGACGAGCACAGATACGCAGTATTTT,CASSLATGTSTDTQYF
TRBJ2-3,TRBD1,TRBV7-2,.,TGTGCCAGCAGCTTTATACAGGGGGCAGATACGCAGTATTTT,CASSFIQGADTQYF
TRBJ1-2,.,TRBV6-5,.,TGTGCCAGCAGCCGCCGACAGACCCGGGATGGCTACACCTTC,CASSRRQTRDGYTF
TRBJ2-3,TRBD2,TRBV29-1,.,TGCAGCGTCGGGGGACTAGCGGGAGGAGATACGCAGTATTTT,CSVGGLAGGDTQYF
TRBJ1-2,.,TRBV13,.,TGTGCCAGCAGCTTAGGACAAGGATATGATGGCTACACCTTC,CASSLGQGYDGYTF
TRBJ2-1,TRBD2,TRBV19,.,TGTGCCAGTAGCGAGACTAGCGGGAGAGTATTAGGGAATGAGCAGTTCTTC,CASSETSGRVLGNEQFF
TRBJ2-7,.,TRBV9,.,TGTGCCAGCAGCGCCTTCGAGGGGGTGACCGAGCAGTACTTC,CASSAFEGVTEQYF
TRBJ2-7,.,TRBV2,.,TGTGCCAGCAGTGCGCAAACGGAGCAGTACTTC,CASSAQTEQYF
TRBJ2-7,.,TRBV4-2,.,TGTGCCAGCAGCCAAGGTTTAGTTGGACAGACCCCGTACGAGCAGTACTTC,CASSQGLVGQTPYEQYF
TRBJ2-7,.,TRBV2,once,TGTGCCAGCAGTGGCAGCCGGGAGCAGTACTTC,CASSGSREQYF
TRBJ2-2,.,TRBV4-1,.,TGCGCCAGCAGCCACCAAATGGGCAGGGCAACCAACACCGGGGAGCTGTTTTTT,CASSHQMGRATNTGELFF
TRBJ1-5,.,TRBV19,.,TGTGCCAGTAGACAATTAAATCAGCCCCAGCATTTT,CASRQLNQPQHF
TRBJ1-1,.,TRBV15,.,TGTGCCACCAGCAGTCACAGAACGTACACTGAAGCTTTCTTT,CATSSHRTYTEAFF
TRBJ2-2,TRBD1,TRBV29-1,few,TGCAGCGTTGGCCGGGACAGGGCGAACACCGGGGAGCTGTTTTTT,CSVGRDRANTGELFF
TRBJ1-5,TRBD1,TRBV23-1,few,TGCGCCAGCGGACAGGGGGGCCAGCCCCAGCATTTT,CASGQGGQPQHF
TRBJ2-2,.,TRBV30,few,TGTGCCTGGAGTGTCTCTCGGGAGGAGCTGTTTTTT,CAWSVSREELFF
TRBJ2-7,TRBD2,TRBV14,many,TGTGCCAGCAGCCAAGGACTAGCGGGGTTCTACGAGCAGTACTTC,CASSQGLAGFYEQYF